This TCR beta chain was retrieved from a study of CD8 T cells in Susac syndrome. Germline V gene sequence: CDR1 WNHNN, CDR2 SYGVQD (reference sequence). The CDR3 is 13 amino acids. Trimming took 8 bases from V and 7 from J; bases not matched to a gene: 6. This clonotype is a singleton in its sample. Random hexamers served to reverse transcribe roughly 0.45 to 1 ug RNA. From the immunoSEQ multiplex PCR reads, TCRdb called clonotypes with MiXCR, one entry per CDR3 protein. Among around 180,000 distinct CDR3 sequences, approximately 93% were seen once, and the ten largest hold under 0.095%. This clonotype was sampled from a human donor with multiple sclerosis. Material for sequencing was CD4+ T cells from PBMCs. The chain couples TRBV10-1 to TRBJ2-1; 9 nucleotides align to TRBD2. The CDR3 nucleotides read TGCGCCAGCCAGGCGGGGGGGGCGAATGAGCAGTTCTTC. It translates to CASQAGGANEQFF.